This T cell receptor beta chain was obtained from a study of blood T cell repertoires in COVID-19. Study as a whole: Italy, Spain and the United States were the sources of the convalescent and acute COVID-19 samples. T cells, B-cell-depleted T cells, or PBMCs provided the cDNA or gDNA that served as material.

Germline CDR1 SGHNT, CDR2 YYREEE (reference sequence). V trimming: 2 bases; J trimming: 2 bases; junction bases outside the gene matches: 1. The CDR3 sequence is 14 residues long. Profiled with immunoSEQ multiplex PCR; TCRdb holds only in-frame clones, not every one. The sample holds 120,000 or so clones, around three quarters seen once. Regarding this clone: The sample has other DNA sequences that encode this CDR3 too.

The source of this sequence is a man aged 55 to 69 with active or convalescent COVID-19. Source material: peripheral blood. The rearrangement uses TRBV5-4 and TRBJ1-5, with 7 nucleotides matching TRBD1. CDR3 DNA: TGTGCCAGCAGCTTAGACAGGGGCAATCAGCCCCAGCATTTT. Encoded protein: CASSLDRGNQPQHF.